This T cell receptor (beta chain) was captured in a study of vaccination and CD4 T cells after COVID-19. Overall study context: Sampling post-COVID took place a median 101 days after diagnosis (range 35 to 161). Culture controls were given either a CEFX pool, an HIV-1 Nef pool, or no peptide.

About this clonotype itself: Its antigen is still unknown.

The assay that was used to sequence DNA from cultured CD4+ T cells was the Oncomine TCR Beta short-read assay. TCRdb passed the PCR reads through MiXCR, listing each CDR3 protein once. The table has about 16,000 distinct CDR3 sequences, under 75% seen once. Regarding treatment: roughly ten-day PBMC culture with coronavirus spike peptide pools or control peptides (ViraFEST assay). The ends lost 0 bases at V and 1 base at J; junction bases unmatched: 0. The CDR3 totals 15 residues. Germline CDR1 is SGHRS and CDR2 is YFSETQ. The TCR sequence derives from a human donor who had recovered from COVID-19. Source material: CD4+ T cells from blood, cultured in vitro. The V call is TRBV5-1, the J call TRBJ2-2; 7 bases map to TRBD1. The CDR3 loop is CASSLGQGNTGELFF. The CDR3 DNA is TGCGCCAGCAGCTTGGGACAGGGGAACACCGGGGAGCTGTTTTTT.